A single sample is the source of the 13 T cell receptor beta chains below, sequenced in a study of T cell responses to AZD1222 COVID-19 vaccine. Method: immunoSEQ multiplex PCR; TCRdb's copy keeps in-frame clones and lacks some. The table has around 150,000 clones, more than 90% seen once; the top ten hold approximately 4.8%. The sample here was peripheral blood, taken on day 0 of AZD1222 vaccination. These receptors were obtained from an adult in good health.

The V and J genes are TRBV2 and TRBJ1-6; D is uncertain. The V end was cut by 8 bases, the J end by 8 bases, with 16 bases between. This CDR3 is 14 amino acids long. Germline V CDR1 and CDR2: SNHLY, FYNNEI. As DNA, the CDR3 is TGTGCCAGCGGCCTTGTCACATCTTATTCACCCCTCCACTTT. This encodes CASGLVTSYSPLHF.

The chain couples TRBV5-1 to TRBJ1-6; D gene ambiguous. The length of the CDR3 is 15 residues. Between the trimmed V and J ends, which lost 0 bases and 4 bases, there was a span of 8 bases. Germline-derived CDR1 and CDR2 are SGHRS and YFSETQ. As DNA, the CDR3 is TGCGCCAGCAGCTTGGACAGAGTATATAATTCACCCCTCCACTTT. Translation gives CASSLDRVYNSPLHF.

This clone was seen a handful of times. CDR3 sequence (DNA): TGTGCCAGGAACCCCCCCGGACAGGCGAGCTCCTATAATTCACCCCTCCACTTT. Encoded protein: CARNPPGQASSYNSPLHF. The rearrangement joins TRBV6-8 to TRBJ1-6, with 7 positions matching TRBD1. V shed 9 bases, J shed 0 bases, and the junction held 14 bases outside the gene matches. The CDR3 runs 18 residues. Looked up from germline, CDR1 is MNHGY and CDR2 is SAAAGT.

The chain uses TRBV27 and TRBJ1-2; TRBD1 aligns across 9 bases. With 5 bases clipped from V and 8 bases from J, the junction kept 9 bases outside the gene matches. This CDR3 spans 14 amino acids. Germline CDR1 and CDR2: MNHEY and SMNVEV (reference sequence). Here the CDR3 reads CASSPTGTGNGYTF. The CDR3, as DNA: TGTGCCAGCAGTCCAACTGGGACAGGGAACGGCTACACCTTC.

V gene TRBV28 combines with J gene TRBJ2-1; no reliable D call. The V end lost 4 bases, the J end lost 8 bases, and 24 bases lay between the germline ends. CDR3 size: 17 residues. Per the germline V gene, CDR1 is MDHEN and CDR2 is SYDVKM. This CDR3 reads CASSSLLSWSGYDEQFF. The CDR3 DNA sequence: TGTGCCAGCAGTTCTCTTCTCTCCTGGAGTGGGTATGATGAGCAGTTCTTC.

CDR3 coding DNA: TGTGCCAGCAGAGGACTAGCTACAGATACGCAGTATTTT. It codes for CASRGLATDTQYF. V is TRBV3-1 (or the pseudogene TRBV3-2) and J is TRBJ2-3, with 8 positions matching TRBD2. The CDR3 is 13 amino acids. Germline assignment: CDR1 LGHDT and CDR2 YNNKEL (reference sequence). With V trimmed by 6 bases and J by 3 bases, 2 bases remained unmatched.

The rearrangement uses TRBV7-9 and TRBJ2-2; D may be TRBD2 (5 bases). V shed 2 bases and J shed 6 bases, with 10 bases lying between them. Germline assignment: CDR1 SEHNR and CDR2 FQNEAQ (reference sequence). This CDR3 spans 14 amino acids. The CDR3 DNA is TGTGCCAGCAGCTTATCACGGGAAGCCGGGGAGCTGTTTTTT. It encodes CASSLSREAGELFF. Combining the CDR3 with reference TRBV7-9 and TRBJ2-2 gives the whole variable domain DTGVSQNPRHKITKRGQNVTFRCDPISEHNRLYWYRQTLGQGPEFLTYFQNEAQLEKSRLLSDRFSAERPKGSFSTLEIQRTEQGDSAMYLCASSLSREAGELFFGEGSRLTVL.

The rearrangement links TRBV28 to TRBJ1-6; D unresolved. V lost 7 bases to trimming and J lost 3 bases, with 10 bases between them. CDR3 size: 14 residues. Germline V gives CDR1 MDHEN, CDR2 SYDVKM. CDR3 nucleotides: TGTGCCAGCATCGGGTCTAACTATAATTCACCCCTCCACTTT. It is translated as CASIGSNYNSPLHF.

This clone was seen a handful of times. In nucleotides, the CDR3 is TGTGCCAGTAGTCTAGGGGGCTTCTACGAGCAGTACTTC. Amino acid sequence: CASSLGGFYEQYF. The chain links TRBV19 to TRBJ2-7, with 7 bases lining up with TRBD1. Germline-derived CDR1 and CDR2 are LNHDA and SQIVND (reference sequence). CDR3 length: 13 residues. V gave up 5 bases and J gave up 3 bases; unmatched junction bases: 4.

The J gene is TRBJ1-3, the V gene TRBV18; weak D call: TRBD1 (5 bases). Trimming removed 3 bases at V and 1 base at J, with 10 bases between. This CDR3 spans 15 amino acids. Germline CDR1 and CDR2: KGHSH and LQKENI. The CDR3 here is CASSPDGQSGNTIYF. The CDR3 DNA sequence: TGTGCCAGCTCACCGGATGGACAATCTGGAAACACCATATATTTT.

The rearrangement links TRBV5-1 to TRBJ1-2; D unclear. Looked up from germline, CDR1 is SGHRS and CDR2 is YFSETQ. V was cut by 0 bases and J by 2 bases, with 11 bases left in between. This CDR3 has 15 residues. The CDR3 is CASSLGGSSNYGYTF. CDR3 DNA: TGCGCCAGCAGCTTGGGAGGCAGTTCAAACTATGGCTACACCTTC.

The chain recombines TRBV5-1 with TRBJ2-3, with D possibly being TRBD2 (5 bases). CDR3 length: 15 amino acids. V was cut by 4 bases and J by 6 bases, with 18 bases left in between. The germline gives CDR1 SGHRS, CDR2 YFSETQ. DNA for the CDR3: TGCGCCAGCAGCGATTCACTAGTAATCACGGATACGCAGTATTTT. This codes for CASSDSLVITDTQYF.

The rearrangement uses TRBV19 and TRBJ1-6; the D gene is possibly TRBD1 (6 bases). V shed 7 bases and J shed 5 bases, with 18 bases lying between them. The CDR3 is 16 residues long. Germline-derived CDR1 and CDR2 are LNHDA and SQIVND (reference sequence). As DNA, the CDR3 is TGTGCCAGTACCCCAGGCGTCAGGGGCAATAATTCACCCCTCCACTTT. Its translation is CASTPGVRGNNSPLHF.